This TCR beta chain appears in the sequencing data of a study of cytomegalovirus exposure and HLA in healthy donors. Study observations and caveats: As a later analysis showed, a missense DCLRE1C variant was linked to trimming of TCR beta V- and J-genes. Most TCR beta V segments were productive about 87% or about 30% of the time in an earlier analysis. Reports showed the classifier diagnosing cytomegalovirus status with high specificity and sensitivity.

As to this clone: Its antigen is not identified.

The V and J ends lost 0 bases and 3 bases, in that order; junction bases with no gene match: 1. The CDR3 length is 15 residues. Germline V lookup: CDR1 SGHRS, CDR2 YFSETQ. Vbeta (60) and Jbeta (13) primers were used in the PCR. As originally analysed: As a later analysis found, there were 80 million or so unique TCR beta chains, of which roughly 11 million were shared. Repertoires were generated with immunoSEQ multiplex PCR, while TCRdb's copy carries only in-frame clones and drops some. D and trimming come from the DNA, and the V and J calls and clone size come from that table. The repertoire holds roughly 230,000 clones, with about 93% as singletons.

The clonotype comes from a girl aged 2 to 10 in good health and CMV-seronegative. Sequences were obtained from PBMCs. J is TRBJ2-7 and V is TRBV5-1, with 12 nucleotides matching TRBD2. Written as DNA, the CDR3 is TGCGCCAGCAGCTTGGGGACTAGCGGGATCTACGAGCAGTACTTC. This encodes CASSLGTSGIYEQYF.